A single sample gave rise to the 20 T cell receptor beta chains below, sequenced in a study of CXCR3-negative and CXCR3-positive naive CD8 T cells (dated by TCRdb to between 2017 and 2020). Broader findings and caveats from the paper: Compared with CXCR3-negative naive cells, CXCR3-positive naive cells had TRB CDR3s with higher hydrophobicity (lower Kidera factor 4), lower energy, and higher strength and volume indices.

Sequencing was carried out with a NextSeq 550. The Human TCR Profiling Kit (MiLaboratory) was used to prepare UMI-labeled 5' RACE TRB cDNA libraries. TCRdb reprocessed the public reads and reports one entry per CDR3 protein sequence, without DNA. This sample's clone table shows over 100,000 distinct CDR3 sequences. The top ten hold about 0.34% of the sample. No antigen has been identified for these receptors. The sequencing input was naive CXCR3+ CD8+ T cells from blood. The cell subset or site label of this sample denotes: CD45RO-CCR7+CD27+CD95- naive CD8+ T cells expressing CXCR3 (TNR3+). All receptors derive from a human donor in good health. Some clones in this sample may be carry-over from other donors' samples.

The rearrangement uses TRBV4-3 and TRBJ1-2; TCRdb names TRBD1, which stays unverified in the absence of DNA. CDR1 is LGHNA, CDR2 YSLEER, per germline. CDR3 size: 17 residues. The CDR3 loop is CASSQDLTGGSWYGYTF.

This chain links TRBV5-4 with TRBJ2-5; TCRdb's D call, TRBD2, is unchecked because there is no DNA. The CDR3 spans 15 residues. Germline-derived CDR1 and CDR2 are SGHNT and YYREEE (reference sequence). The CDR3 is CASSLPGLAKETQYF. The whole variable domain, filled in from reference TRBV5-4 and TRBJ2-5, reads ETGVTQSPTHLIKTRGQQVTLRCSSQSGHNTVSWYQQALGQGPQFIFQYYREEENGRGNFPPRFSGLQFPNYSSELNVNALELDDSALYLCASSLPGLAKETQYFGPGTRLLVL.

The genes are TRBV10-1 and TRBJ2-7. From germline, CDR1 is WNHNN and CDR2 SYGVQD (reference sequence). The CDR3 contains 14 residues. The CDR3 loop reads CASSEQDRSYEQYF.

The CDR3 reads CASSPRDNQETQYF. The chain links TRBV11-2 to TRBJ2-5; TCRdb indicates TRBD1, and absent DNA this call remains unverified. The germline V gene has CDR1 SGHAT and CDR2 FQNNGV. The CDR3 runs 14 residues.

The V call is TRBV20-1, the J call TRBJ2-1; TCRdb indicates TRBD2, and absent DNA this call remains unverified. The CDR3 totals 15 residues. The V gene's germline CDR1 is DFQATT and CDR2 SNEGSKA (reference sequence). The CDR3 is CSAREWREKDNEQFF.

V and J are TRBV28 and TRBJ1-6; lacking DNA, the TRBD1 call made by TCRdb goes unchecked. Germline lookup yields CDR1 MDHEN and CDR2 SYDVKM. This CDR3 has 16 residues. CDR3 loop: CASRLTGTWDNSPLHF.

J is TRBJ2-1 and V is TRBV7-3; TCRdb indicates TRBD2, and absent DNA this call remains unverified. The CDR3 has 15 amino acids. Germline lookup yields CDR1 SGHTA and CDR2 FQGTGA. CDR3 in amino acids: CASSLLAGVYNEQFF.

This chain uses TRBV28 with TRBJ2-7; TCRdb's D call, TRBD1, is unchecked because there is no DNA. The germline CDR1 and CDR2 sequences are MDHEN and SYDVKM. This CDR3 has 13 amino acids. The CDR3 spells CASNGGTTYEQYF.

V and J are TRBV3-1 and TRBJ2-7. The CDR3 consists of 16 residues. Germline values: CDR1 LGHDT, CDR2 YNNKEL (reference sequence). This chain's CDR3 is CASSQVKAEVPYEQYF.

The chain carries TRBV7-2 and TRBJ1-4. Germline lookup yields CDR1 SGHTA and CDR2 FQGNSA. The CDR3 extends over 13 amino acids. CDR3 amino acids: CASSVDLNEKLFF.

The rearrangement uses TRBV2 and TRBJ2-7; as DNA is missing, the TRBD2 call by TCRdb cannot be tested. CDR1 and CDR2 from the germline V gene are SNHLY and FYNNEI. CDR3 length: 13 amino acids. The CDR3 loop is CASKGGGAYEQYF.

The V call is TRBV5-1, the J call TRBJ2-3. The CDR3 runs to 13 residues. Germline CDR1 SGHRS, CDR2 YFSETQ. The CDR3 spells CASSLMVTDTQYF.

This chain joins TRBV19 and TRBJ1-1; TCRdb designates TRBD1, a call that cannot be tested without DNA. The CDR3 consists of 14 residues. The germline CDR1 and CDR2 sequences are LNHDA and SQIVND (reference sequence). The CDR3 sequence: CASSSGTVNTEAFF.

The V gene is TRBV9, the J gene TRBJ2-7; TCRdb names TRBD1, which stays unverified in the absence of DNA. Germline values: CDR1 SGDLS, CDR2 YYNGEE. The CDR3 has 14 amino acids. CDR3 loop: CASSTGTGAYEQYF.

This chain links TRBV28 with TRBJ2-1; the TRBD2 assignment by TCRdb is unverifiable without DNA. CDR3 size: 15 residues. Germline loops: CDR1 MDHEN, CDR2 SYDVKM. The CDR3 protein is CASSFVSSGDNEQFF. The whole variable domain, remainder taken from reference TRBV28 and TRBJ2-1, is DVKVTQSSRYLVKRTGEKVFLECVQDMDHENMFWYRQDPGLGLRLIYFSYDVKMKEKGDIPEGYSVSREKKERFSLILESASTNQTSMYLCASSFVSSGDNEQFFGPGTRLTVL.

This chain links TRBV27 with TRBJ2-7. CDR3 length: 13 amino acids. Germline assignment: CDR1 MNHEY and CDR2 SMNVEV (reference sequence). This CDR3 reads CASSLSMSYEQYF.

The chain has TRBV27 and TRBJ1-1. The CDR3 spans 15 residues. Looked up from germline, CDR1 is MNHEY and CDR2 is SMNVEV (reference sequence). The CDR3 here is CASSFMGAGGTEAFF.

This chain connects TRBV11-3 to TRBJ1-1. Germline values: CDR1 SGHNT, CDR2 YENEEA. This CDR3 spans 13 amino acids. CDR3 region: CASSLVWGTEAFF. The full variable domain, completed using reference TRBV11-3 and TRBJ1-1, is EAGVVQSPRYKIIEKKQPVAFWCNPISGHNTLYWYLQNLGQGPELLIRYENEEAVDDSQLPKDRFSAERLKGVDSTLKIQPAELGDSAVYLCASSLVWGTEAFFGQGTRLTVV.

This chain uses TRBV2 with TRBJ2-1; TCRdb's assignment of TRBD2 cannot be checked, as there is no DNA. Per germline, CDR1 SNHLY and CDR2 FYNNEI. This CDR3 is 15 amino acids long. CDR3: CASSRTSGGYNERFF.

The chain is built from TRBV7-9 and TRBJ2-2. CDR3 length equals 12 residues. Germline V lookup: CDR1 SEHNR, CDR2 FQNEAQ (reference sequence). This CDR3 reads CASSPFTGELFF.